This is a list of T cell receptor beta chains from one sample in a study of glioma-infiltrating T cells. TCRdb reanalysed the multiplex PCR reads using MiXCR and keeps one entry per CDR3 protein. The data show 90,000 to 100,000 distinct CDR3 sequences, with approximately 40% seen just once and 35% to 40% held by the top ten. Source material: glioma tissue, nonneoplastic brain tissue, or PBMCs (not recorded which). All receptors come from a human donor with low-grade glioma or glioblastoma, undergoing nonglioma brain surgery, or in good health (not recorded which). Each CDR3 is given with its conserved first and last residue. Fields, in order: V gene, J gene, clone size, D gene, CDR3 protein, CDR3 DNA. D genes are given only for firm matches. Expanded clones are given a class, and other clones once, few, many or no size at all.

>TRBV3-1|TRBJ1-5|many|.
CASSHAGINQPQHF
TGTGCCAGCAGCCATGCAGGGATCAATCAGCCCCAGCATTTT
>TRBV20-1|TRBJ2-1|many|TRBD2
CSAKPTSGSNEQFF
TGCAGTGCGAAGCCTACTAGCGGGAGCAATGAGCAGTTCTTC
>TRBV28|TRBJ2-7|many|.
CASSSRSGTYEQYF
TGTGCCAGCAGCTCGAGGTCCGGAACCTACGAGCAGTACTTC
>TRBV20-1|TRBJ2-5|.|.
CSPTPRAGKETQYF
TGCAGCCCCACCCCCAGGGCAGGGAAAGAGACCCAGTACTTC
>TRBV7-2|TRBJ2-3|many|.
CASSLYSGSTDTQYF
TGTGCCAGCAGCTTATACAGCGGTAGCACAGATACGCAGTATTTT
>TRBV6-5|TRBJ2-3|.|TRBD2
CGSSPRGRADTQYF
TGTGGCAGCAGTCCAAGAGGGAGGGCAGATACGCAGTATTTT
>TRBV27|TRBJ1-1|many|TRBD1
CASSRQGGSTEAFF
TGTGCCAGCAGTAGACAGGGTGGTTCCACTGAAGCTTTCTTT
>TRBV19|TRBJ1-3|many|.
CASSIGGALGRNTIYF
TGTGCCAGTAGTATTGGGGGAGCCCTCGGCAGAAACACCATATATTTT
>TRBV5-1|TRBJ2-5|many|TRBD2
CASSLGLAGGQETQYF
TGCGCCAGCAGCCTGGGACTAGCGGGAGGGCAAGAGACCCAGTACTTC
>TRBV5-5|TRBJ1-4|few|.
CASSLSDGFWEKLFF
TGTGCCAGCAGCTTGAGTGACGGTTTTTGGGAAAAACTGTTTTTT
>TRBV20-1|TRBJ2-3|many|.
CSAKIGEDTQYF
TGCAGTGCCAAGATCGGGGAAGATACGCAGTATTTT
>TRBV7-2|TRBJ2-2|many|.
CASSLPSSFLTGELFF
TGTGCCAGCAGCCTACCATCGTCATTCCTAACCGGGGAGCTGTTTTTT
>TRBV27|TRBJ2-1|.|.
CASRGSYNEQSF
TGTGCCAGCCGTGGTAGTTACAATGAGCAGTCCTTC
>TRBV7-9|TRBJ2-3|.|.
CASSFRRGLRTDTQYF
TGTGCCAGCAGCTTTCGGAGGGGGCTCCGCACAGATACGCAGTATTTT
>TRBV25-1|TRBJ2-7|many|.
CATLDPSVYEQYF
TGTGCCACCTTAGACCCATCTGTTTACGAGCAGTACTTC
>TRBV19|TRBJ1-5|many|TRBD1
CASTDRGTFGNQPQHF
TGTGCCAGTACCGACAGGGGTACGTTTGGCAATCAGCCCCAGCATTTT
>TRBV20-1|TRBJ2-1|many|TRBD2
CSAARGASGYNEQFF
TGCAGTGCTGCACGAGGGGCTAGCGGTTACAATGAGCAGTTCTTC